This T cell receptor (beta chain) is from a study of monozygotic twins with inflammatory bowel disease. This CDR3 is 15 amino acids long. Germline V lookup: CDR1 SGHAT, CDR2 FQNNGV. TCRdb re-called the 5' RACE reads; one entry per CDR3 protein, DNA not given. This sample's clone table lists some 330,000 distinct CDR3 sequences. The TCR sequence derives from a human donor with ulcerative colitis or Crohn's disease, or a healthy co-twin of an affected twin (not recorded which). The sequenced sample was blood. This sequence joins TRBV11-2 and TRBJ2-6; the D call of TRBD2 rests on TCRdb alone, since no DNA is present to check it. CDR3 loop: CASRGLFSGANVLTF.